What follows are 31 T cell receptor beta chains derived from one specimen sequenced in a study of chemoradiotherapy in HPV16-positive cancers. The repertoire was sequenced with immunoSEQ multiplex PCR; TCRdb's copy has only in-frame clones and lacks some. The sample shows 25,000 to 40,000 clones, 70% to 90% of them seen only once. The sequenced sample was blood, obtained from a patient who underwent chemoradiotherapy. The receptors were gathered from a human donor with HPV-associated anogenital cancer.

The chain combines TRBV9 with TRBJ2-2, with D unclear. V was clipped by 0 bases and J by 0 bases, with 9 bases between them. The CDR3 is 16 amino acids. The germline V gene encodes CDR1 SGDLS and CDR2 YYNGEE. CDR3 nucleotide sequence: TGTGCCAGCAGCGTAGCTCTCCCTACGAACACCGGGGAGCTGTTTTTT. The encoded protein is CASSVALPTNTGELFF.

The gene calls are TRBV5-6 and TRBJ1-6; a weak D match, TRBD1 (5 bases). The V and J ends lost 0 bases and 5 bases respectively, with 12 bases between them. Per germline, CDR1 SGHDT and CDR2 YYEEEE. The CDR3 runs to 16 residues. Written as DNA, the CDR3 is TGTGCCAGCAGCTTGGTATGGGCAGGGAATAATTCACCCCTCCACTTT. Amino acid sequence: CASSLVWAGNNSPLHF.

This chain joins TRBV2 and TRBJ2-1; TRBD1 agrees at 9 bases. V gave up 6 bases and J gave up 9 bases; unmatched junction bases: 15. The CDR3 is 16 residues long. The germline V gene has CDR1 SNHLY and CDR2 FYNNEI. CDR3 residues: CASSVSPRTGAGEQFF. The CDR3 coding sequence is TGTGCCAGCAGCGTGTCCCCACGGACAGGGGCGGGTGAGCAGTTCTTC.

The CDR3 region has the DNA TGCGCCAGCAGCTTGGCAGGGACCACTGAAGCTTTCTTT. Translated: CASSLAGTTEAFF. V is TRBV5-1 and J is TRBJ1-1, with D possibly matching TRBD1 (5 bases). Germline assignment: CDR1 SGHRS and CDR2 YFSETQ. Trimming left V 0 bases short and J 4 bases short, with 7 bases between. The CDR3 is made up of 13 amino acids.

This clone was found a few times. The V call is TRBV10-2, the J call TRBJ2-2; 7 nucleotides align to TRBD2. CDR3 length equals 15 residues. V was clipped by 3 bases and J by 5 bases; unmatched bases: 6. The germline V gene encodes CDR1 WSHSY and CDR2 SAAADI. The CDR3 region is CASSEAGKWTGELFF. In DNA form, the CDR3 reads TGCGCCAGCAGTGAAGCGGGGAAGTGGACCGGGGAGCTGTTTTTT.

The chain is built from TRBV5-1 and TRBJ2-2, with D perhaps TRBD1 (6 bases). The CDR3 consists of 13 residues. Trimming took 4 bases from V and 4 from J, leaving 8 bases between them. In germline, CDR1 is SGHRS, CDR2 YFSETQ. CDR3 amino acids: CASSRRGTGELFF. DNA of the CDR3: TGCGCCAGCAGCCGCAGGGGCACCGGGGAGCTGTTTTTT.

This clone came up a few times. This chain joins TRBV2 and TRBJ1-6; 10 bases line up with TRBD1. Germline V lookup: CDR1 SNHLY, CDR2 FYNNEI. The CDR3 sequence is 13 residues long. V lost 8 bases to trimming and J lost 10 bases; unmatched junction nucleotides: 5. The DNA of the CDR3 is TGTGCCAGCGGACAGGGGGGGAAGTCACCCCTCCACTTT. Translated: CASGQGGKSPLHF.

About this clone: Other DNA sequences in this specimen translate into the identical CDR3. V is TRBV14 and J is TRBJ1-2; D is unclear. In germline, CDR1 is SGHDN, CDR2 FVKESK. The V and J ends lost 0 bases and 0 bases respectively, with 11 bases between them. The CDR3 extends over 16 amino acids. The CDR3 sequence is CASSQDRGWPNYGYTF. CDR3 DNA sequence: TGTGCCAGCAGCCAAGACCGTGGGTGGCCTAACTATGGCTACACCTTC.

This sequence joins TRBV7-9 and TRBJ1-6; the match to TRBD1 covers 7 bases. J was trimmed by 9 bases and V by 4 bases; bases with no gene match: 9. Germline V lookup: CDR1 SEHNR, CDR2 FQNEAQ (reference sequence). The CDR3 has 15 residues. CDR3 sequence (DNA): TGTGCCAGCAGCTCCCTGACAGGGAGAAGTTCACCCCTCCACTTT. Protein sequence: CASSSLTGRSSPLHF. Looking up the rest from reference TRBV7-9 and TRBJ1-6 gives the full variable domain: DTGVSQNPRHKITKRGQNVTFRCDPISEHNRLYWYRQTLGQGPEFLTYFQNEAQLEKSRLLSDRFSAERPKGSFSTLEIQRTEQGDSAMYLCASSSLTGRSSPLHFGNGTRLTVT.

The V gene is TRBV4-1, the J gene TRBJ2-3, with 10 positions matching TRBD2. The CDR3 runs 16 residues. V lost 0 bases and J lost 5; bases outside the gene matches: 5. Looked up from germline, CDR1 is MGHRA and CDR2 is YSYEKL. CDR3: CASSQEEAGGVDTQYF. The CDR3 DNA follows: TGCGCCAGCAGCCAAGAGGAAGCGGGAGGGGTAGATACGCAGTATTTT.

The sample holds one count of this clone. CDR3: CASSLSETDTTDTQYF. As DNA, the CDR3 is TGTGCCAGCAGCTTATCGGAGACGGACACCACAGATACGCAGTATTTT. The genes are TRBV7-3 and TRBJ2-3; tentatively, D is TRBD1 (5 bases). The CDR3 is made up of 16 amino acids. Trimming stripped 2 bases from V and 2 bases from J, with 14 bases between. The germline CDR1 and CDR2 sequences are SGHTA and FQGTGA.

The rearrangement joins TRBV7-6 to TRBJ2-5; 12 positions match TRBD2. J was trimmed by 5 bases and V by 5 bases; bases with no gene match: 9. This CDR3 has 16 amino acids. Looked up from germline, CDR1 is SGHVS and CDR2 is FNYEAQ. The CDR3 coding sequence is TGTGCCAGCAGCCTACCCACTAGCGGGGGGCCCGAGACCCAGTACTTC. Its translation is CASSLPTSGGPETQYF. The full variable domain, with the rest looked up from reference TRBV7-6 and TRBJ2-5, is GAGVSQSPRYKVTKRGQDVALRCDPISGHVSLYWYRQALGQGPEFLTYFNYEAQQDKSGLPNDRFSAERPEGSISTLTIQRTEQRDSAMYRCASSLPTSGGPETQYFGPGTRLLVL.

The V and J genes are TRBV18 and TRBJ2-1; 7 bases fit TRBD1. Germline V gene data show CDR1 as KGHSH and CDR2 as LQKENI. The CDR3 runs 13 residues. Germline trimming cut 6 bases from V and 10 bases from J; bases unmatched to any gene: 9. CDR3 sequence: CASSESQGREQFF. The CDR3 DNA sequence: TGTGCCAGCTCCGAATCACAGGGGCGCGAGCAGTTCTTC.

The CDR3 bases are TGTGCCAGCAGCTTGGGGGACAGACTATATGGCTACACCTTC. Amino acids: CASSLGDRLYGYTF. This chain uses TRBV5-6 with TRBJ1-2; 7 positions agree with TRBD1. The V segment lost 0 bases and the J segment 5 bases; nucleotides outside the gene matches: 4. Germline CDR1 and CDR2: SGHDT and YYEEEE. The CDR3 runs to 14 residues.

The rearrangement links TRBV6-5 to TRBJ1-2, with D unresolved. The CDR3 has 13 residues. Germline V gene data show CDR1 as MNHEY and CDR2 as SVGAGI. Trimming shortened V by 5 bases and J by 4 bases, and 11 bases separated the two germline ends. The CDR3 protein is CASSPRSLYGYTF. CDR3 sequence (DNA): TGTGCCAGCAGTCCTCGGTCCCTCTATGGCTACACCTTC.

V is TRBV7-9 and J is TRBJ2-7; 12 nucleotides line up with TRBD1. CDR1 SEHNR and CDR2 FQNEAQ come from the germline V gene (reference sequence). The trim removed 5 bases at V and 0 bases at J, leaving 5 bases unmatched. This CDR3 has 16 amino acids. The CDR3 loop is CASSAGTGGSSYEQYF. DNA of the CDR3: TGTGCCAGCAGCGCCGGGACAGGGGGCAGCTCCTACGAGCAGTACTTC.

As DNA, the CDR3 is TGTGCCAGCTCCCTAGGTTCAGAGACCCAGTACTTC. It translates to CASSLGSETQYF. This sequence joins TRBV11-2 and TRBJ2-5; D uncertain. This CDR3 is built from 12 residues. Trimming cost V 8 bases and J 4 bases, with 11 bases left between them. Germline V gene data show CDR1 as SGHAT and CDR2 as FQNNGV. The full variable domain, with the rest looked up from reference TRBV11-2 and TRBJ2-5, is EAGVAQSPRYKIIEKRQSVAFWCNPISGHATLYWYQQILGQGPKLLIQFQNNGVVDDSQLPKDRFSAERLKGVDSTLKIQPAKLEDSAVYLCASSLGSETQYFGPGTRLLVL.

This rearrangement joins TRBV4-3 to TRBJ2-1, with a weak D call TRBD1 (5 bases). Trimming left V 0 bases short and J 4 bases short, with 7 bases between. Germline loops: CDR1 LGHNA, CDR2 YSLEER. This CDR3 has 14 amino acids. CDR3 loop: CASSQDRGYNEQFF. As DNA, the CDR3 is TGCGCCAGCAGCCAAGATAGGGGTTACAATGAGCAGTTCTTC.

The rearrangement joins TRBV6-1 to TRBJ1-1, with a tentative D call TRBD1 (6 bases). Trimming stripped 7 bases from V and 4 bases from J, with 13 bases between. Germline CDR1 reads MNHNS; CDR2 reads SASEGT. The length of the CDR3 is 13 residues. In DNA, the CDR3 is TGTGCCAGCACGGAAAGGGGGGTCACTGAAGCTTTCTTT. Translation gives CASTERGVTEAFF.

The chain couples TRBV5-1 to TRBJ1-1; no firm D call. Trimming removed 3 bases at V and 4 bases at J, with 19 bases between. Germline loops: CDR1 SGHRS, CDR2 YFSETQ. The CDR3 has 16 amino acids. This CDR3 is CASSSHPSRGPTEAFF. Here the CDR3 DNA reads TGCGCCAGCAGCTCCCACCCTAGTCGGGGTCCCACTGAAGCTTTCTTT.

The CDR3 here is CASSPRGQYNSPLHF. Here the CDR3 DNA reads TGTGCCAGTAGTCCTCGGGGACAATATAATTCACCCCTCCACTTT. The chain is built from TRBV19 and TRBJ1-6; tentatively, D is TRBD1 (6 bases). Germline V CDR1 and CDR2: LNHDA, SQIVND (reference sequence). V dropped 5 bases and J dropped 4 bases, with 12 bases sitting between them. The CDR3 contains 15 residues.

This chain joins TRBV6-6 and TRBJ1-5, with no clear D. Trimming left V 5 bases short and J 0 bases short, with 2 bases between. The CDR3 totals 12 residues. Germline loops: CDR1 MNHNY, CDR2 SVGAGI (reference sequence). This CDR3 reads CASSPSNQPQHF. The CDR3 bases are TGTGCCAGCAGTCCTAGCAATCAGCCCCAGCATTTT.

This clone appeared once. This chain connects TRBV15 to TRBJ2-2; 8 nucleotides match TRBD2. The CDR3 sequence is 14 residues long. The V gene end was trimmed by 8 bases and the J gene end by 8 bases; junction bases not matched to a gene: 10. The germline gives CDR1 LNHNV, CDR2 YYDKDF (reference sequence). The CDR3 region is CATRPSGGTGELFF. In DNA form, the CDR3 reads TGTGCCACCCGCCCCAGCGGGGGTACAGGGGAGCTGTTTTTT.

For this clone: The same CDR3 also results from other DNA sequences found in this sample. The chain employs TRBV7-2 and TRBJ1-2; D not resolved. Germline lookup yields CDR1 SGHTA and CDR2 FQGNSA. V lost 0 bases to trimming and J lost 8 bases, with 10 bases between them. CDR3 length: 13 residues. CDR3 loop: CASSLAGSGGYTF. The CDR3 DNA reads TGTGCCAGCAGCTTAGCGGGGTCGGGCGGCTACACCTTC.

This clone has just one count. The J gene is TRBJ1-2, the V gene TRBV5-6; tentatively, D is TRBD1 (5 bases). Between the trimmed V and J ends, which lost 4 bases and 4 bases, there was a span of 11 bases. The CDR3 runs to 13 residues. The V gene's germline CDR1 is SGHDT and CDR2 YYEEEE. In DNA, the CDR3 is TGTGCCAGCAGCCCGGGACGGATCTATGGCTACACCTTC. As protein: CASSPGRIYGYTF.

The CDR3 region is CAIRFSDTQYF. In DNA form, the CDR3 reads TGTGCCATCAGATTCTCAGATACGCAGTATTTT. V usage is TRBV10-3 and J usage is TRBJ2-3; D gene uncertain. Germline V gives CDR1 ENHRY, CDR2 SYGVKD. The V end was cut by 6 bases, the J end by 4 bases, with 5 bases between. The CDR3 is made up of 11 amino acids.

This clone is a singleton in its sample. This chain uses TRBV7-9 with TRBJ1-5, with D unresolved. There are 16 residues in the CDR3. The germline gives CDR1 SEHNR, CDR2 FQNEAQ (reference sequence). Trimming cost V 2 bases and J 2 bases, with 13 bases left between them. The CDR3 loop is CASSLSSLRGNQPQHF. In nucleotides, the CDR3 is TGTGCCAGCAGCTTAAGCAGCCTGCGGGGCAATCAGCCCCAGCATTTT.

This chain uses TRBV29-1 with TRBJ2-2; D is perhaps TRBD1 or TRBD2 (5 bases each). Trimming removed 3 bases at V and 2 bases at J, with 10 bases between. The V gene's germline CDR1 is SQVTM and CDR2 ANQGSEA. There are 14 residues in the CDR3. The CDR3 bases are TGCAGCGTTGAGGGGACGGATAACACCGGGGAGCTGTTTTTT. As protein: CSVEGTDNTGELFF.

This clone has only one observation. CDR3 sequence reads: CASSQGASQPQHF. The CDR3 bases are TGTGCCAGCAGTCAGGGGGCCAGTCAGCCCCAGCATTTT. This chain connects TRBV6-5 to TRBJ1-5; 8 positions agree with TRBD1. The CDR3 consists of 13 residues. The J segment lost 6 bases and the V segment lost 5 bases, leaving 3 bases of the junction unmatched. Germline CDR1 reads MNHEY; CDR2 reads SVGAGI.

This clone was detected only a few times. The chain carries TRBV28 and TRBJ1-5; D is possibly TRBD1 (5 bases). The CDR3 runs 13 residues. Per germline, CDR1 MDHEN and CDR2 SYDVKM. V dropped 8 bases and J dropped 4 bases, with 12 bases sitting between them. CDR3 sequence reads: CASGLGVNQPQHF. The CDR3 region has the DNA TGTGCCAGCGGGCTAGGGGTGAATCAGCCCCAGCATTTT.

The chain is built from TRBV5-1 and TRBJ1-2; D is undetermined. The V gene's germline CDR1 is SGHRS and CDR2 YFSETQ. The V and J ends lost 0 bases and 2 bases respectively, with 5 bases between them. The CDR3 is 13 amino acids. CDR3 residues: CASSLGENYGYTF. The CDR3 coding sequence is TGCGCCAGCAGCTTGGGGGAGAACTATGGCTACACCTTC.